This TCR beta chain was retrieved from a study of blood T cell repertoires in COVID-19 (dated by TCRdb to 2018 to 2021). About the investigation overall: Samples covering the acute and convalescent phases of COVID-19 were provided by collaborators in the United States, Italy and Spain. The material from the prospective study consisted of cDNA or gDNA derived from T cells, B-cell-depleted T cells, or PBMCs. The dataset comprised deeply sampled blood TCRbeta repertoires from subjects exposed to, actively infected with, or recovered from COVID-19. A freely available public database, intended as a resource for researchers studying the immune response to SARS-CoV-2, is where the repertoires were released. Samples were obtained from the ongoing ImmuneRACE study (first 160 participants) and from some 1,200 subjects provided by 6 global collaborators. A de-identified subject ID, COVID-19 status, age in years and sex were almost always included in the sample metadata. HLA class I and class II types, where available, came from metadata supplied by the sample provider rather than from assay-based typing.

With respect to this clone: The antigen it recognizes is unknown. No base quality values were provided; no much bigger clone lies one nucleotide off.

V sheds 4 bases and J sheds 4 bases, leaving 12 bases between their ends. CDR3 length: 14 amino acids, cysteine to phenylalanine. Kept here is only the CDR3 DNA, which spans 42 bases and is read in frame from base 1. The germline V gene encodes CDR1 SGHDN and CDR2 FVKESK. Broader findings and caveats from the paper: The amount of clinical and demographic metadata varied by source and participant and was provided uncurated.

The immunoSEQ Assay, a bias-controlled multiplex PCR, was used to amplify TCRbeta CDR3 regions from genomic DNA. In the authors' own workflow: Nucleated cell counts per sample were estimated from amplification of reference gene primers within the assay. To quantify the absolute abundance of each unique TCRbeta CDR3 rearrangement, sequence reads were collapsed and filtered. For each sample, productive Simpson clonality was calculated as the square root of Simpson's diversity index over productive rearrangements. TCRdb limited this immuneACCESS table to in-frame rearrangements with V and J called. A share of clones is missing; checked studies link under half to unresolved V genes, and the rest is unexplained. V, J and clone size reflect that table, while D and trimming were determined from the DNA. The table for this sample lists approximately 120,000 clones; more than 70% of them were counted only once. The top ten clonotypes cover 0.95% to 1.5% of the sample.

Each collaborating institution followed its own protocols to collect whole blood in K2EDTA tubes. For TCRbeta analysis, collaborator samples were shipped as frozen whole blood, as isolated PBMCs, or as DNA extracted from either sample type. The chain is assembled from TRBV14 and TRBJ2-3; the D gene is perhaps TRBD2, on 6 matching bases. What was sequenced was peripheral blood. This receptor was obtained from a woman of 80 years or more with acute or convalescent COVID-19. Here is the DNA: TGTGCCAGCAGCCCATTGGGGGGATCAGATACGCAGTATTTT. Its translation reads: CASSPLGGSDTQYF.